The next 14 T cell receptor beta chains were all read from a single sample in a study of T cell repertoires in cytomegalovirus infection. TCRdb redid the calling of the reads with MiXCR, one entry per CDR3 protein. This table has almost 550,000 distinct CDR3 sequences, approximately 15% appearing once. Material: CD8+ T cells from PBMCs. The origin of the receptors is a human donor in good health (CMV status not recorded). Some clones in this sample may be carry-over from other donors' samples.

This clonotype was detected many times. The CDR3 DNA reads as TGTGCCAGCATTTGGGACAACTACAATGAGCAGTTCTTC. Translation gives CASIWDNYNEQFF. This rearrangement joins TRBV7-2 to TRBJ2-1; TRBD1 might be the D (6 bases). The CDR3 contains 13 residues. Looked up from germline, CDR1 is SGHTA and CDR2 is FQGNSA. Between the trimmed V and J ends, which lost 7 bases and 3 bases, there was a span of 10 bases.

This clonotype has a count of ten or more. The V gene is TRBV7-7, the J gene TRBJ2-1; 13 nucleotides line up with TRBD2. Unmatched junction bases numbered 17, after V lost 5 bases and J lost 7 bases. Germline V gene sequence: CDR1 SSHAT, CDR2 FNYEAQ (reference sequence). The CDR3 is 19 amino acids. DNA of the CDR3: TGTGCCAGCAGCCCAACTCCTACTAGCGGGGGGGGGTCTTGGAATGAGCAGTTCTTC. This encodes CASSPTPTSGGGSWNEQFF. The full variable domain, with the rest looked up from reference TRBV7-7 and TRBJ2-1, is GAGVSQSPRYKVTKRGQDVTLRCDPISSHATLYWYQQALGQGPEFLTYFNYEAQPDKSGLPSDRFSAERPEGSISTLTIQRTEQRDSAMYRCASSPTPTSGGGSWNEQFFGPGTRLTVL.

Many counts were recorded for this clonotype. The CDR3 is CASREASYTDTQYF. CDR3 DNA: TGTGCCAGCAGAGAAGCCAGTTACACAGATACGCAGTATTTT. The genes are TRBV28 and TRBJ2-3, with no clear D. The CDR3 is 14 amino acids. In germline, CDR1 is MDHEN, CDR2 SYDVKM. Trimming cost V 6 bases and J 2 bases, with 12 bases left between them.

Only a few counts were recorded for this clonotype. The chain has TRBV7-9 and TRBJ2-7; D tentatively fits TRBD1 or TRBD2 (6 bases each). From germline, CDR1 is SEHNR and CDR2 FQNEAQ (reference sequence). The length of the CDR3 is 14 residues. The V end was cut by 8 bases, the J end by 2 bases, with 16 bases between. The CDR3 DNA reads TGTGCCAGCGAGGGGGGACGCTCCACCTACGAGCAGTACTTC. Protein sequence: CASEGGRSTYEQYF.

The chain has TRBV6-6 and TRBJ2-1; 13 positions agree with TRBD2. The junction had 6 bases not matched to a gene; V was cut back by 6 bases and J by 10 bases. This CDR3 has 14 residues. Germline V gene data show CDR1 as MNHNY and CDR2 as SVGAGI (reference sequence). The CDR3 region has the DNA TGTGCCAGCAGCCGTGGACTAGCGGGAGAAGAGCAGTTCTTC. Protein product: CASSRGLAGEEQFF.

This chain uses TRBV28 with TRBJ1-4, with TRBD1 matching over 7 bases. The length of the CDR3 is 15 residues. Germline loops: CDR1 MDHEN, CDR2 SYDVKM. J was trimmed by 1 base and V by 7 bases; bases with no gene match: 6. The CDR3 DNA sequence: TGTGCCAGCATCTTCCAGGGGGGAACTAATGAAAAACTGTTTTTT. It translates to CASIFQGGTNEKLFF.

This clonotype was picked up many times. The CDR3 sequence is CASSRSGEPYNEQFF. CDR3 coding DNA: TGTGCCAGCAGCCGTAGCGGGGAACCCTACAATGAGCAGTTCTTC. The V call is TRBV7-6, the J call TRBJ2-1; 8 positions agree with TRBD2. The junction had 5 bases not matched to a gene; V was cut back by 5 bases and J by 2 bases. Germline lookup yields CDR1 SGHVS and CDR2 FNYEAQ. This CDR3 region has 15 residues.

The rearrangement joins TRBV20-1 to TRBJ1-2, with 10 bases identical to TRBD1. The CDR3 length is 15 residues. V dropped 5 bases and J dropped 5; count of bases not matched to a gene: 11. Germline-derived CDR1 and CDR2 are DFQATT and SNEGSKA (reference sequence). CDR3 sequence (DNA): TGCAGTGCTGTGAGGACAGGGGGAATGAATTATGGCTACACCTTC. Protein sequence: CSAVRTGGMNYGYTF.

The rearrangement joins TRBV27 to TRBJ1-4; 9 positions match TRBD1. From germline, CDR1 is MNHEY and CDR2 SMNVEV (reference sequence). V trimming: 4 bases; J trimming: 8 bases; junction bases outside the gene matches: 8. CDR3 length: 15 residues. The chain's CDR3 is CASSSRTGVGEKLFF. In DNA form, the CDR3 reads TGTGCCAGCAGTTCTCGGACAGGGGTAGGGGAAAAACTGTTTTTT.

This clonotype was counted many times. This chain connects TRBV14 to TRBJ1-2, with 9 bases lining up with TRBD1. This CDR3 spans 15 amino acids. The V and J ends lost 0 bases and 8 bases, in that order; junction bases with no gene match: 7. Germline V gene lookup returns CDR1 SGHDN and CDR2 FVKESK. CDR3 protein: CASSQEKRQGEGYTF. CDR3 in DNA: TGTGCCAGCAGCCAAGAGAAGAGACAGGGGGAAGGCTACACCTTC.

The V and J genes are TRBV14 and TRBJ2-7, with TRBD2 matching 7 bases. This CDR3 region has 14 residues. The trim removed 5 bases at V and 4 bases at J, leaving 8 bases unmatched. Germline lookup yields CDR1 SGHDN and CDR2 FVKESK. CDR3 sequence reads: CASSSFRRGYEQYF. CDR3 in DNA: TGTGCCAGCAGCTCCTTCCGGCGGGGGTACGAGCAGTACTTC.

This clonotype was recorded a few times. This chain uses TRBV27 with TRBJ1-1, with TRBD1 matching over 12 bases. V lost 7 bases to trimming and J lost 7 bases; unmatched junction nucleotides: 10. The CDR3 has 15 residues. CDR1 is MNHEY, CDR2 SMNVEV, per germline (reference sequence). The CDR3: CASTAGTGGIVEAFF. The DNA of the CDR3 is TGTGCCAGCACCGCCGGGACAGGGGGCATTGTTGAAGCTTTCTTT.

This clonotype has a count of ten or more. The chain links TRBV5-4 to TRBJ2-1, with 8 bases aligning to TRBD2. V lost 1 base and J lost 6; bases outside the gene matches: 18. Germline loops: CDR1 SGHNT, CDR2 YYREEE (reference sequence). This CDR3 spans 19 amino acids. CDR3 nucleotide sequence: TGTGCCAGCAGCTTGAAGCGGGAGCGTCCCTCAGCGGGGTTCAATGAGCAGTTCTTC. Its protein is CASSLKRERPSAGFNEQFF.

This clonotype has ten or more counts. Because the CDR3's place on the DNA is in doubt, the DNA is left out and the CDR3 is given as listed by TCRdb. V usage is TRBV7-8 and J usage is TRBJ2-6; TRBD1, the table's D call, lacks a check against the DNA. The CDR3 is 20 residues long, ends included. The germline V gene has CDR1 SGHVS and CDR2 FQNEAQ. CDR3 sequence reads: CASSFGAGTGFLSGANVLTF.